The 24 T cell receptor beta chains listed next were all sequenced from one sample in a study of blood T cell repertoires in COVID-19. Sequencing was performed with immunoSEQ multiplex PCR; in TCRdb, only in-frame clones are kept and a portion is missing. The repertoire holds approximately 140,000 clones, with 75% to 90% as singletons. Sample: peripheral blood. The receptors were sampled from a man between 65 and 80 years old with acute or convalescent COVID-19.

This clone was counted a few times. CDR3 residues: CASSPGLAGAGGEQFF. DNA for the CDR3: TGTGCCAGCAGCCCCGGACTAGCGGGGGCCGGGGGTGAGCAGTTCTTC. The rearrangement joins TRBV11-2 to TRBJ2-1; 13 nucleotides match TRBD2. The CDR3 sequence is 16 residues long. Trimming removed 5 bases from V and 9 bases from J; junction bases left unmatched: 10. The germline CDR1 and CDR2 sequences are SGHAT and FQNNGV.

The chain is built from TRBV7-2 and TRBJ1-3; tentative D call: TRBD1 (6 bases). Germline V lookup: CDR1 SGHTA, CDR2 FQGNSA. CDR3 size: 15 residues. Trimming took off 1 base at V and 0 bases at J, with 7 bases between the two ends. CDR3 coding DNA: TGTGCCAGCAGCTTAGGGACAGTCTCTGGAAACACCATATATTTT. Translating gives CASSLGTVSGNTIYF.

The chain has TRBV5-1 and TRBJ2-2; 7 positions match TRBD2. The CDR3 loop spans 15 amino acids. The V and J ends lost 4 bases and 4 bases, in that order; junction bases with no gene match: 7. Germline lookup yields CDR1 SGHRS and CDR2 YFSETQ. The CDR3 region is CASSGGSSGTGELFF. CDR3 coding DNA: TGCGCCAGCAGCGGCGGGAGTTCGGGCACCGGGGAGCTGTTTTTT.

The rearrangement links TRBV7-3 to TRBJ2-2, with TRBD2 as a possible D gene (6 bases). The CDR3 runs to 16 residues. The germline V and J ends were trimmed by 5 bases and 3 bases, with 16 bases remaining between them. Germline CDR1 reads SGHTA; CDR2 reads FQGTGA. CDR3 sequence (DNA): TGTGCCAGCAGCCCCTTTGGGACTGTCGACACCGGGGAGCTGTTTTTT. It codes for CASSPFGTVDTGELFF. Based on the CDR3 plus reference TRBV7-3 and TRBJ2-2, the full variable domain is GAGVSQTPSNKVTEKGKYVELRCDPISGHTALYWYRQSLGQGPEFLIYFQGTGAADDSGLPNDRFFAVRPEGSVSTLKIQRTERGDSAVYLCASSPFGTVDTGELFFGEGSRLTVL.

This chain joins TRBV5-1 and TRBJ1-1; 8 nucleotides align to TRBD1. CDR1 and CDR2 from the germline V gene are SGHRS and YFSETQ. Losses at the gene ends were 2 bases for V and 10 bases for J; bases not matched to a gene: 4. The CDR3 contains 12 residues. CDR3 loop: CASSLGDRTAFF. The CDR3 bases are TGCGCCAGCAGCTTAGGGGACAGGACAGCTTTCTTT. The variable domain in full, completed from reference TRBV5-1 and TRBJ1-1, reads KAGVTQTPRYLIKTRGQQVTLSCSPISGHRSVSWYQQTPGQGLQFLFEYFSETQRNKGNFPGRFSGRQFSNSRSEMNVSTLELGDSALYLCASSLGDRTAFFGQGTRLTVV.

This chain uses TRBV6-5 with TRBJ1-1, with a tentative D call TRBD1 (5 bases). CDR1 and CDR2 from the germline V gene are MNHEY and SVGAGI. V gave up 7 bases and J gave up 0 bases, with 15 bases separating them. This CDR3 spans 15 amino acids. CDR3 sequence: CASTMAGFMNTEAFF. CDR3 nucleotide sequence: TGTGCCAGCACTATGGCAGGGTTCATGAACACTGAAGCTTTCTTT.

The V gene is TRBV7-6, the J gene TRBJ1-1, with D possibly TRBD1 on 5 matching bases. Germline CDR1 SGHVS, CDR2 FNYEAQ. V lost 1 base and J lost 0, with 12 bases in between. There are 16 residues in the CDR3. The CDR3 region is CASSLDMGGVNTEAFF. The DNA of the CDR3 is TGTGCCAGCAGCTTAGATATGGGGGGGGTGAACACTGAAGCTTTCTTT.

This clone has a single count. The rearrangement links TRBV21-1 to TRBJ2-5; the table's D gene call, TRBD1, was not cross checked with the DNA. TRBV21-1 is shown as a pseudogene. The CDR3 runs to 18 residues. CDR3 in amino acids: CASSKAGHFQPTGETQYF. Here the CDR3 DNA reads TGTGCCAGCAGCAAAGCAGGACACTTCCAACCCACTGGGGAGACCCAGTACTTC.

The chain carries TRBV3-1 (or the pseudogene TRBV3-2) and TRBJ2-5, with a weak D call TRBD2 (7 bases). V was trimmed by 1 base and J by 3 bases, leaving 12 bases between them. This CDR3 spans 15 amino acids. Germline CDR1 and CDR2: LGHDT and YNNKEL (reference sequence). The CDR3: CASSQVGGREETQYF. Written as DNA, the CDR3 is TGTGCCAGCAGCCAAGTGGGGGGGCGCGAAGAGACCCAGTACTTC.

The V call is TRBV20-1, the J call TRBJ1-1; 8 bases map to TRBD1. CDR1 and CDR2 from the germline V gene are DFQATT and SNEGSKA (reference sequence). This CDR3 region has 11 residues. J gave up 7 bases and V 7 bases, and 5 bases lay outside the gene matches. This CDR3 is CSVQGALEAFF. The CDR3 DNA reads TGCAGTGTTCAGGGGGCACTTGAAGCTTTCTTT.

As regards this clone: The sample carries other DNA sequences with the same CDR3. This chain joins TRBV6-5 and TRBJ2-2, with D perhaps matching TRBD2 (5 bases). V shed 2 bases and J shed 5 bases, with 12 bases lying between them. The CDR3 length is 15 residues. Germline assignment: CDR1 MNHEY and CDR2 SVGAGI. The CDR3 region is CASSYGRAGTGELFF. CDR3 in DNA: TGTGCCAGCAGTTACGGGCGGGCTGGGACCGGGGAGCTGTTTTTT.

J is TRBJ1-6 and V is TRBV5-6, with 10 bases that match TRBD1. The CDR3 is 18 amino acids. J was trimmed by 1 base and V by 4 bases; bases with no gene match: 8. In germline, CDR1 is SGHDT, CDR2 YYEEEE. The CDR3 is CASSLRQGAGSYNSPLHF. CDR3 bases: TGTGCCAGCAGCCTACGACAGGGGGCCGGGTCCTATAATTCACCCCTCCACTTT. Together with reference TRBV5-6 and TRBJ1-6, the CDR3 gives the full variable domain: DAGVTQSPTHLIKTRGQQVTLRCSPKSGHDTVSWYQQALGQGPQFIFQYYEEEERQRGNFPDRFSGHQFPNYSSELNVNALLLGDSALYLCASSLRQGAGSYNSPLHFGNGTRLTVT.

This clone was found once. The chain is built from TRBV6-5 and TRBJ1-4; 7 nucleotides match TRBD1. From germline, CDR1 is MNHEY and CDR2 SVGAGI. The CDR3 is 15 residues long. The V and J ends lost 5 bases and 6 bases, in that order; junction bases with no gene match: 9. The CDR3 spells CASSPYQGGDEKLFF. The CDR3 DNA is TGTGCCAGCAGTCCCTATCAGGGGGGAGATGAAAAACTGTTTTTT.

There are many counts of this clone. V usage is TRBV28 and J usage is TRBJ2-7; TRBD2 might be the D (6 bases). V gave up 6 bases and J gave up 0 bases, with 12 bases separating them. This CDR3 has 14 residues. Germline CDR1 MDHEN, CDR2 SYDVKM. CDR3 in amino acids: CASSPGGSSYEQYF. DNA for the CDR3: TGTGCCAGCAGCCCCGGGGGAAGCTCCTACGAGCAGTACTTC.

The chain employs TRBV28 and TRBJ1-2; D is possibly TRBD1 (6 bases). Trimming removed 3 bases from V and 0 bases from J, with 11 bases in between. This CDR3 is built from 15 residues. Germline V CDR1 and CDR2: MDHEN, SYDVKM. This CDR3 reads CASSLVRGSNYGYTF. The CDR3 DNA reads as TGTGCCAGCAGTTTGGTCAGGGGATCTAACTATGGCTACACCTTC.

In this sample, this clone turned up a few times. DNA for the CDR3: TGTGCCAGTGGGACTAGCGGGTGGGGCAATGAGCAGTTCTTC. Translating gives CASGTSGWGNEQFF. The chain joins TRBV7-8 to TRBJ2-1, with 12 bases that match TRBD2. CDR1 and CDR2 from the germline V gene are SGHVS and FQNEAQ. The CDR3 covers 14 residues. V lost 9 bases to trimming and J lost 6 bases; unmatched junction nucleotides: 6.

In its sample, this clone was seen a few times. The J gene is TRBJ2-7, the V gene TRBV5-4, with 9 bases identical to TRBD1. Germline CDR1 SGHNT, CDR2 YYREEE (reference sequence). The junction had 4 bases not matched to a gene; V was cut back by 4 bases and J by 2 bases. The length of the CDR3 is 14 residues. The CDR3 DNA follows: TGTGCCAGCAGCCCGGACAGGGGTGCCTACGAGCAGTACTTC. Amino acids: CASSPDRGAYEQYF.

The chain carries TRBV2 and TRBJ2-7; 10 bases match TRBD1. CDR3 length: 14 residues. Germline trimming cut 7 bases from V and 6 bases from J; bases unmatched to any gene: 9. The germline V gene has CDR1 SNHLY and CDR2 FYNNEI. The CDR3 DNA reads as TGTGCCAGCAACCTAGGGACAGGGGAGTTCGAGCAGTACTTC. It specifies CASNLGTGEFEQYF. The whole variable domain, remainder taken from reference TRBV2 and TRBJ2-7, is EPEVTQTPSHQVTQMGQEVILRCVPISNHLYFYWYRQILGQKVEFLVSFYNNEISEKSEIFDDQFSVERPDGSNFTLKIRSTKLEDSAMYFCASNLGTGEFEQYFGPGTRLTVT.

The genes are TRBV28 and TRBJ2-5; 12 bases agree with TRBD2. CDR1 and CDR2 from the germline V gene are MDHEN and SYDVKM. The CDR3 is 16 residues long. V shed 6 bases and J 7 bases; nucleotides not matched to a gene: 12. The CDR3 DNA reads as TGTGCCAGCAGGCCCGGACTAGCGGGGACTATCGGGACCCAGTACTTC. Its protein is CASRPGLAGTIGTQYF.

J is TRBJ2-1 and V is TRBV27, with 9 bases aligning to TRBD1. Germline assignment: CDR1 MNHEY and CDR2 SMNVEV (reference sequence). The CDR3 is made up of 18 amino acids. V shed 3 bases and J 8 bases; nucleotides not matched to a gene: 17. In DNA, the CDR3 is TGTGCCAGCAGTTTGAGGGTCACCACAGGGGGCGATATTGATGAGCAGTTCTTC. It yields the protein CASSLRVTTGGDIDEQFF.

The CDR3 DNA reads TGTGCCAGCAGTGCCGGGACAGGGGCCACCGGGGAGCTGTTTTTT. It specifies CASSAGTGATGELFF. The chain uses TRBV6-6 and TRBJ2-2; 10 bases are shared with TRBD1. J gave up 4 bases and V 5 bases, and 4 bases lay outside the gene matches. CDR1 is MNHNY and CDR2 is SVGAGI in the germline V gene (reference sequence). The CDR3 is made up of 15 amino acids.

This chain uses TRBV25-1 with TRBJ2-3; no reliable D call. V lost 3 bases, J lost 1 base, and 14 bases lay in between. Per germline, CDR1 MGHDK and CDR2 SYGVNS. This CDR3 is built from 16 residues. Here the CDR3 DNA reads TGTGCCAGCAGTGATCCGAACGGGTTCGGCACAGATACGCAGTATTTT. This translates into CASSDPNGFGTDTQYF.

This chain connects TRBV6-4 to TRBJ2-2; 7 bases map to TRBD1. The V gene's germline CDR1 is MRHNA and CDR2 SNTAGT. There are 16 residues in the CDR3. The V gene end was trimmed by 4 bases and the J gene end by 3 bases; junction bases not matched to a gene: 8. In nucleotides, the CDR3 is TGTGCCAGCAGTGGACAATCCGGGACAGACACCGGGGAGCTGTTTTTT. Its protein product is CASSGQSGTDTGELFF.

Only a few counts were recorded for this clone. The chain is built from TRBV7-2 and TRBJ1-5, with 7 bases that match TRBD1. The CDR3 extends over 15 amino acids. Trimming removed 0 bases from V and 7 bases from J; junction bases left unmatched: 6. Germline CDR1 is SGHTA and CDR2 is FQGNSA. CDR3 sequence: CASSLAGGGGQPQHF. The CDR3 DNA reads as TGTGCCAGCAGCTTAGCAGGGGGCGGGGGGCAGCCCCAGCATTTT.